This record covers a single T cell receptor (beta chain). Its target is not known. The sample originates from a study of cytomegalovirus exposure and HLA in healthy donors. Study-level results: It was shown in a later analysis that HLA-associated TCR beta chains were more clonally expanded than other, equally common chains.

This PCR relied on a set of 60 Vbeta primers and 13 Jbeta primers. Produced via immunoSEQ multiplex PCR; TCRdb's table is partial and in-frame only. The repertoire holds 150,000 to 200,000 clones, roughly 83% seen once, with about 2% in the top ten. There are 16 residues in the CDR3. Germline CDR1 is SGHDN and CDR2 is FVKESK. This receptor was obtained from a woman aged 50 to 60 in good health and CMV-seronegative. The sample consisted of PBMCs. V and J are TRBV14 and TRBJ2-5; D unresolved. The end of the DNA fits TRBJ2-7 better, so the J call may be wrong. The CDR3 DNA follows: TGTGCCAGCAGCCGACCGGGTCTGAATTATCCCTACGAGCAGTACTTC. Protein: CASSRPGLNYPYEQYF.